This TCR beta chain is from a study of blood T cell repertoires in COVID-19. Study context: Nucleic acid was either cDNA or gDNA, and it came from T cells, B-cell-depleted T cells, or PBMCs.

Source study methods: Reference gene primer amplification in the assay estimated nucleated cell counts. Method: immunoSEQ multiplex PCR; TCRdb's copy keeps in-frame clones and lacks some. D and trimming come from the DNA, and the V and J calls and clone size come from that table. The table includes about 24,000 clones, 75% to 90% detected once. CDR1 is SQVTM, CDR2 ANQGSEA, per germline. This CDR3 is 13 amino acids long. With 7 bases removed from V and 1 base from J, the gap between germline ends came to 11 bases. This TCR derives from a human donor in a cohort sampled during active COVID-19. This sequence joins TRBV29-1 and TRBJ1-5, with D maybe TRBD1 (5 bases). Sequenced input: peripheral blood. The CDR3 coding sequence is TGCAGCGCCAGCCGGGGGAGCAATCAGCCCCAGCATTTT. Translation: CSASRGSNQPQHF.